This record looks at one T cell receptor (beta chain) sequence and its context. CDR3 length equals 15 residues. Germline values: CDR1 SGHAT, CDR2 FQNNGV. V was clipped by 1 base and J by 5 bases, with 12 bases between them. This record belongs to a study of blood T cells in healthy people across ages. PCR was performed a second time for about 7 to 12 cycles using a sample-barcoded 5' primer and a J-beta primer mix. TCRdb re-analysed the 5' RACE reads in MiXCR, keeping a single row per CDR3 protein. The repertoire holds hundreds of thousands of distinct CDR3 sequences, around three fifths seen once, with over 30% in the top ten.

The source of this sequence is a man aged 60 to 69 in good health. The sample consisted of blood. The chain recombines TRBV11-2 with TRBJ2-4, with TRBD1 as a possible D gene (5 bases). DNA for the CDR3: TGTGCCAGCAGCTTAGGGGGCGCGGTCCAAAACATTCAGTACTTC. Its translation: CASSLGGAVQNIQYF.